This TCR beta chain was found in a study of shared clonotypes between healthy human individuals. Terminally differentiated effector memory CD45RA+ cells were left out of the naive CD8 fraction, which was CD45RO-negative and positively selected for CCR7. Only Caucasian adults living in Nashville, Tennessee made up the donor group. The V and J ends lost 6 bases and 4 bases, in that order; junction bases with no gene match: 8. The V gene's germline CDR1 is WNHNN and CDR2 SYGVQD (reference sequence). The CDR3 consists of 16 residues. In the original workflow: ImmunoSEQ sequences covered only the junction and lacked quality scores; filtering therefore differed. Generated by immunoSEQ multiplex PCR, the TCRdb table keeps only in-frame clones and is missing some. From that table come the V and J calls and clone size; the DNA was used to work out D and trimming. The data contain around 1,900,000 clones, about 94% of them singletons.

The V and J genes are TRBV10-1 and TRBJ2-2; 10 bases line up with TRBD2. The material sequenced was naive CD8+ T cells from PBMCs. The receptor's source is a man between 18 and 29 years old in good health. Some clones in this sample may be carry-over from other donors' samples. CDR3 nucleotides: TGCGCCAGCAGCCCGTCTAGCGGGAGTCCCACCGGGGAGCTGTTTTTT. Protein: CASSPSSGSPTGELFF.